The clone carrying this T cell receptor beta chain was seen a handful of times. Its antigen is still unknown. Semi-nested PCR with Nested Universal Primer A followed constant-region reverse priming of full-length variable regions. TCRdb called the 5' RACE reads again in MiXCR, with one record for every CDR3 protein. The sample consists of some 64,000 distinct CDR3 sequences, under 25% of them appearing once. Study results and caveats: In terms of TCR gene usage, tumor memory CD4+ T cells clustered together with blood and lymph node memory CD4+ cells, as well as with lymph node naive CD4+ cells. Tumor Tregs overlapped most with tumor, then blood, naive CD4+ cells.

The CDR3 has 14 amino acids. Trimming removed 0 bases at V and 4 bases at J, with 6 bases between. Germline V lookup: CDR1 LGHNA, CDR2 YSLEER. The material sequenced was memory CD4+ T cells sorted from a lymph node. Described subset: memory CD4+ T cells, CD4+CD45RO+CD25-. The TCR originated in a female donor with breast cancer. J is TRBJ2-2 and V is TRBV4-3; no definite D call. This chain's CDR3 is CASSQDYGTGELFF. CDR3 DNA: TGCGCCAGCAGCCAAGATTACGGCACCGGGGAGCTGTTTTTT.